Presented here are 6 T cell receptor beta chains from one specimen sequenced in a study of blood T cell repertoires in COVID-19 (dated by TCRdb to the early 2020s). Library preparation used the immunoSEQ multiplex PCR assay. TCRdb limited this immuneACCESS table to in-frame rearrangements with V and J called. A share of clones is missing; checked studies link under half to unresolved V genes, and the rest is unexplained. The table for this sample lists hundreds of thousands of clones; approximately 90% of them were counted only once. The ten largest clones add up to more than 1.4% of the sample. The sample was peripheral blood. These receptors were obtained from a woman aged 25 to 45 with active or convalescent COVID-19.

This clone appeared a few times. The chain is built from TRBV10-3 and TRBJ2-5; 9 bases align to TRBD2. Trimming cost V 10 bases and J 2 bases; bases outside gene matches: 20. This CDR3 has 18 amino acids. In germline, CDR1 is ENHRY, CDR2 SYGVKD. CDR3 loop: CATQRLAGAGAEQETQYF. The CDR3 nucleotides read TGTGCCACCCAGCGATTAGCGGGAGCGGGGGCCGAACAAGAGACCCAGTACTTC.

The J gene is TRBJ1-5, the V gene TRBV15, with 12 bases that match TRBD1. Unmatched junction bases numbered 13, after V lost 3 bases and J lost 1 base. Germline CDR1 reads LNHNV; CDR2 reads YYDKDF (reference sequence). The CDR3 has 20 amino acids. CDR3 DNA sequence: TGTGCCACCAGCAGGGGGGTGGGACAGGGGGCTTTTTTGAGCAATCAGCCCCAGCATTTT. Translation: CATSRGVGQGAFLSNQPQHF. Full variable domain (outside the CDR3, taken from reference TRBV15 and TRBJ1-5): DAMVIQNPRYQVTQFGKPVTLSCSQTLNHNVMYWYQQKSSQAPKLLFHYYDKDFNNEADTPDNFQSRRPNTSFCFLDIRSPGLGDTAMYLCATSRGVGQGAFLSNQPQHFGDGTRLSIL.

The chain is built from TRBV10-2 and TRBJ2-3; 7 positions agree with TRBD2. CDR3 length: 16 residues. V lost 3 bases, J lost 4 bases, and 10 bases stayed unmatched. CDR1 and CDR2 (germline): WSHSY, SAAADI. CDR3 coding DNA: TGCGCCAGCAGTGAATGGACTAGTCCTATGGCAGATACGCAGTATTTT. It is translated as CASSEWTSPMADTQYF.

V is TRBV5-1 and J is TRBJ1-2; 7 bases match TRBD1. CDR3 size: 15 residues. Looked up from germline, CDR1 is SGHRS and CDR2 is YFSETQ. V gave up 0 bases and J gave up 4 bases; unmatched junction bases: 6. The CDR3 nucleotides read TGCGCCAGCAGCTTGGCCTTACAGGGGAGCTATGGCTACACCTTC. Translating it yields CASSLALQGSYGYTF.

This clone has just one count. The CDR3 nucleotides read TGTGCCAGCAGCCGGGGACAGGGCCAAGAGACCCAGTACTTC. Translated, it gives CASSRGQGQETQYF. The rearrangement uses TRBV5-4 and TRBJ2-5, with 9 bases that match TRBD1. There are 14 residues in the CDR3. From germline, CDR1 is SGHNT and CDR2 YYREEE (reference sequence). J gave up 1 base and V 4 bases, and 2 bases lay outside the gene matches.

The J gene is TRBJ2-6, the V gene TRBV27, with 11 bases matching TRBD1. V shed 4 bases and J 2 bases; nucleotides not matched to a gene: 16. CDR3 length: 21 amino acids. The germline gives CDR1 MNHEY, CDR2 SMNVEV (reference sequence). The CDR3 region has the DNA TGTGCCAGCAGTTCTCGGGACAGGGGGGTATCCACATTGGCTGGGGCCAACGTCCTGACTTTC. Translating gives CASSSRDRGVSTLAGANVLTF.